This T cell receptor beta chain was observed in a study of a mutant IDH1 vaccine in newly diagnosed glioma. Overall study: Former treatment meant radiotherapy, temozolomide, or both; the majority had gotten both.

The protocol was immunoSEQ multiplex PCR, while the TCRdb copy is restricted to in-frame clones and leaves out a portion. The sample includes more than 25,000 clones, approximately 88% of them seen just once. The CDR3 spans 17 residues. CDR1 is LNHDA and CDR2 is SQIVND in the germline V gene (reference sequence). Trimming left V 3 bases short and J 3 bases short, with 18 bases between. Described time point: week 23, last vaccination. The vaccine gave 300 ug of a 20-mer mutant IDH1 peptide subcutaneously per dose. Concerning this clone: Its antigen is still unknown.

The receptor comes from a man aged 35-49 years with glioma. Sample: PBMCs, taken from a glioma patient whose treatment included an IDH1 peptide vaccine. The chain is built from TRBV19 and TRBJ1-5; D is ambiguous. The CDR3 sequence: CASSIAGTLLTNQPQHF. The CDR3 nucleotides are TGTGCCAGTAGTATCGCGGGAACCCTTCTTACCAATCAGCCCCAGCATTTT.